The sequence of this TCR beta chain was determined in a study of blood T cell repertoires in COVID-19. Overall study: Collection of acute and convalescent COVID-19 samples took place in the United States, Italy and Spain. The cDNA or gDNA used as material had been derived from T cells, B-cell-depleted T cells, or PBMCs.

In the original processing: Scientists estimated how many nucleated cells there were by amplifying reference gene primers. Here immunoSEQ multiplex PCR was the method, and the copy in TCRdb shows in-frame clones only, minus some. The V and J calls and clone size were taken over from that table, and D and trimming were inferred from the DNA. The repertoire includes 99,000 or so clones, about 91% of them detected once, and around 2% sits in the top ten. This TCR derives from a man over 45 with COVID-19, enrolled during active disease. Sequenced input: peripheral blood.

CDR3 protein: CASSPRTEPSSGANVLTF. CDR3 DNA sequence: TGTGCCAGCAGTCCGCGGACTGAGCCCAGCTCTGGGGCCAACGTCCTGACTTTC. This chain joins TRBV25-1 and TRBJ2-6; possible D gene TRBD2, 5 bases. Per germline, CDR1 MGHDK and CDR2 SYGVNS. V was cut by 5 bases and J by 0 bases, with 17 bases left in between. The CDR3 covers 18 residues. The variable domain in full, with the rest retrieved from reference TRBV25-1 and TRBJ2-6, is EADIYQTPRYLVIGTGKKITLECSQTMGHDKMYWYQQDPGMELHLIHYSYGVNSTEKGDLSSESTVSRIRTEHFPLTLESARPSHTSQYLCASSPRTEPSSGANVLTFGAGSRLTVL.